Reported below is one T cell receptor (beta chain). Sequenced by immunoSEQ multiplex PCR; TCRdb stores in-frame clones only, minus some. Among 30,000 to 35,000 clones, around 84% were seen once, and the ten largest hold about a third. The data derive from a study of blood T cell repertoires in COVID-19. The specimen was peripheral blood. This clonotype was sampled from a man of 80 years or more with acute or convalescent COVID-19.

The CDR3 loop reads CASSLRDEETQYF. CDR3 in DNA: TGTGCCAGCAGCTTGCGGGATGAGGAGACCCAGTACTTC. The gene calls are TRBV5-4 and TRBJ2-5; a possible D gene is TRBD2 (5 bases). The germline gives CDR1 SGHNT, CDR2 YYREEE (reference sequence). The V end was cut by 1 base, the J end by 5 bases, with 9 bases between. The CDR3 length is 13 residues.